Presented here are 2 T cell receptor beta chains from one specimen sequenced in a study of T cells after yellow fever vaccination. TCRdb re-called the 5' RACE reads through MiXCR, storing one row per CDR3 protein. The table records around 350,000 distinct CDR3 sequences, about 9.9% of them present only once. The specimen comprised PBMCs, sampled on the day of the first yellow fever vaccination. The receptors come from a man younger than 35 who received the YFV17D yellow fever vaccine.

This clonotype was recorded a few times. The rearrangement links TRBV20-1 to TRBJ2-3, with D perhaps matching TRBD2 (5 bases). CDR1 is DFQATT, CDR2 SNEGSKA, per germline (reference sequence). V was trimmed by 5 bases and J by 6 bases, leaving 12 bases between them. CDR3 size: 12 residues. CDR3 nucleotides: TGCAGTGCTGGTCGTTTAGCGGATACGCAGTATTTT. Translated: CSAGRLADTQYF.

This clonotype was counted a few times. The rearrangement links TRBV6-5 to TRBJ2-5; D gene uncertain. The germline CDR1 and CDR2 sequences are MNHEY and SVGAGI. The CDR3 has 17 residues. V was clipped by 0 bases and J by 2 bases, with 16 bases between them. The CDR3 coding sequence is TGTGCCAGCAGTTACTCGAATCGCCGAGATTTACAAGAGACCCAGTACTTC. It encodes CASSYSNRRDLQETQYF.